The 18 T cell receptor beta chains presented below share a single source sample, sequenced in a study of blood T cell repertoires in COVID-19. Libraries were prepared by immunoSEQ multiplex PCR; TCRdb keeps only in-frame clonotypes and omits some of them. The profile shows under 200,000 clones, around four fifths of them singletons. Sequences were obtained from peripheral blood. Receptors were obtained from a woman of 80 years or more with COVID-19, enrolled during active disease.

V usage is TRBV28 and J usage is TRBJ1-6; 9 bases are a match to TRBD1. The CDR3 runs to 14 residues. CDR1 MDHEN and CDR2 SYDVKM come from the germline V gene. The V and J ends lost 7 bases and 8 bases, in that order; junction bases with no gene match: 6. DNA of the CDR3: TGTGCCAGCATCGGGACAGGGAGACATTCACCCCTCCACTTT. Amino acids: CASIGTGRHSPLHF.

The CDR3 region is CASSWGGTPGWETQYF. CDR3 nucleotides: TGTGCCAGCAGCTGGGGGGGCACGCCGGGATGGGAGACCCAGTACTTC. The J gene is TRBJ2-5, the V gene TRBV7-6; the D gene is possibly TRBD2 (7 bases). The CDR3 consists of 16 residues. The V gene's germline CDR1 is SGHVS and CDR2 FNYEAQ. Trimming removed 4 bases from V and 5 bases from J, with 20 bases in between.

The chain couples TRBV9 to TRBJ1-5; D ambiguous. The CDR3 runs to 13 residues. Per germline, CDR1 SGDLS and CDR2 YYNGEE. Trimming cost V 3 bases and J 4 bases, with 8 bases left between them. The DNA of the CDR3 is TGTGCCAGCAGCGCAGTAACAAATCAGCCCCAGCATTTT. Its protein is CASSAVTNQPQHF.

The rearrangement joins TRBV6-5 to TRBJ2-7, with a tentative D call TRBD1 (6 bases). This CDR3 is 14 amino acids long. Germline V gene lookup returns CDR1 MNHEY and CDR2 SVGAGI. The germline V and J ends were trimmed by 5 bases and 6 bases, with 17 bases remaining between them. The CDR3 protein is CASSHATGLLEQYF. CDR3 DNA sequence: TGTGCCAGCAGTCACGCCACAGGGTTGCTCGAGCAGTACTTC.

This clone was counted only a few times. CDR3 in amino acids: CSVDVTGTEQYF. The CDR3 nucleotides read TGCAGCGTCGATGTGACAGGGACCGAGCAGTACTTC. V gene TRBV29-1 combines with J gene TRBJ2-7; 7 bases agree with TRBD1. Trimming at V came to 6 bases and at J to 6 bases, leaving 8 bases not matched to a gene. Germline CDR1 reads SQVTM; CDR2 reads ANQGSEA. This CDR3 comprises 12 residues.

The chain joins TRBV18 to TRBJ2-1, with 10 positions matching TRBD2. The germline V gene encodes CDR1 KGHSH and CDR2 LQKENI. The CDR3 has 14 amino acids. J was trimmed by 6 bases and V by 5 bases; bases with no gene match: 4. CDR3: CASSNPSGSNEQFF. The CDR3 DNA reads TGTGCCAGCTCAAACCCTAGCGGGAGCAATGAGCAGTTCTTC. The variable domain in full, completed from reference TRBV18 and TRBJ2-1, reads NAGVMQNPRHLVRRRGQEARLRCSPMKGHSHVYWYRQLPEEGLKFMVYLQKENIIDESGMPKERFSAEFPKEGPSILRIQQVVRGDSAAYFCASSNPSGSNEQFFGPGTRLTVL.

A remark on this clone: Sequence at one end of the junction differs from germline and may be a read error. This sample also contains other DNA sequences that code for the same CDR3. The chain combines TRBV3-1 (or the pseudogene TRBV3-2) with TRBJ2-7; maybe TRBD1 (6 bases). CDR1 LGHDT and CDR2 YNNKEL come from the germline V gene (reference sequence). This CDR3 spans 15 amino acids. The CDR3 region is CASNSQEGGRGRLSF. The CDR3, as DNA: TGTGCCAGCAATTCTCAGGAAGGGGGAAGGGGTCGGCTCTCCTTC.

In this sample, this clone turned up a few times. The genes are TRBV5-1 and TRBJ1-6; the D is unclear. In germline, CDR1 is SGHRS, CDR2 YFSETQ. This CDR3 comprises 12 residues. The ends were cut back, 5 bases at V and 6 bases at J, with 6 bases in the middle. The CDR3 sequence: CASRAVNSPLHF. Here the CDR3 DNA reads TGCGCCAGCAGGGCAGTTAATTCACCCCTCCACTTT.

The V gene is TRBV7-6, the J gene TRBJ2-3; maybe TRBD1 (6 bases). Germline lookup yields CDR1 SGHVS and CDR2 FNYEAQ. The CDR3 consists of 13 residues. V lost 5 bases and J lost 6, with 12 bases in between. The CDR3 reads CASSPGHPDTQYF. The CDR3 DNA reads TGTGCCAGCAGCCCGGGACACCCCGATACGCAGTATTTT.

The chain carries TRBV15 and TRBJ1-1, with D possibly matching TRBD1 (5 bases). Germline CDR1 and CDR2: LNHNV and YYDKDF (reference sequence). The V end lost 0 bases, the J end lost 3 bases, and 11 bases lay between the germline ends. The CDR3 sequence is 15 residues long. CDR3 coding DNA: TGTGCCACCAGCAGAGATGCCGGGGGGGACACTGAAGCTTTCTTT. Protein product: CATSRDAGGDTEAFF.

V usage is TRBV20-1 and J usage is TRBJ1-1, with D perhaps TRBD1 (6 bases). Trimming shortened V by 8 bases and J by 1 base, and 8 bases separated the two germline ends. The germline V gene encodes CDR1 DFQATT and CDR2 SNEGSKA (reference sequence). The CDR3 is 11 residues long. The CDR3 DNA sequence: TGCAGTTGGGACAAGAACACTGAAGCTTTCTTT. Protein product: CSWDKNTEAFF.

The chain combines TRBV28 with TRBJ1-2; D is unclear. The CDR3 length is 17 residues. Germline V gene data show CDR1 as MDHEN and CDR2 as SYDVKM. The V end was cut by 1 base, the J end by 0 bases, with 15 bases between. CDR3 residues: CASSLLEGSLPNYGYTF. CDR3 coding DNA: TGTGCCAGCAGTTTATTGGAGGGATCTTTACCTAACTATGGCTACACCTTC.

The chain carries TRBV7-3 and TRBJ2-2, with 7 bases identical to TRBD1. The germline V gene has CDR1 SGHTA and CDR2 FQGTGA. V gave up 0 bases and J gave up 7 bases; unmatched junction bases: 8. The CDR3 is 16 amino acids. As DNA, the CDR3 is TGTGCCAGCAGCTTAACTAATGGACAGGCGGGCGGGGAGCTGTTTTTT. This codes for CASSLTNGQAGGELFF.

The chain uses TRBV4-1 and TRBJ2-7; 8 bases are shared with TRBD1. V shed 0 bases and J 5 bases; nucleotides not matched to a gene: 12. Germline V gene sequence: CDR1 MGHRA, CDR2 YSYEKL. This CDR3 comprises 17 residues. The DNA for the CDR3 is TGCGCCAGCAGCCAAGATAGTCGGGTCCGCAGGGGGCACGAGCAGTACTTC. As protein: CASSQDSRVRRGHEQYF.

This clone was observed a single time. The V call is TRBV19, the J call TRBJ2-1; D is uncertain. The CDR3 contains 15 residues. Per the germline V gene, CDR1 is LNHDA and CDR2 is SQIVND (reference sequence). V lost 4 bases, J lost 0 bases, and 10 bases lay in between. CDR3 sequence reads: CASSNSRRSYNEQFF. CDR3 coding DNA: TGTGCCAGTAGTAACAGCCGCCGCTCCTACAATGAGCAGTTCTTC.

This chain uses TRBV2 with TRBJ2-3; 7 bases match TRBD1. Germline V CDR1 and CDR2: SNHLY, FYNNEI. The CDR3 extends over 12 amino acids. Trimming took 8 bases from V and 4 from J; bases not matched to a gene: 3. The CDR3 bases are TGTGCCAGCCGGACAGGCTCAGATACGCAGTATTTT. Translated: CASRTGSDTQYF.

The chain uses TRBV2 and TRBJ2-3; the match to TRBD2 covers 10 bases. The V segment lost 9 bases and the J segment 2 bases; nucleotides outside the gene matches: 14. The germline CDR1 and CDR2 sequences are SNHLY and FYNNEI. CDR3 length: 17 amino acids. CDR3 sequence: CASWGTAGGPDTDTQYF. The CDR3 nucleotides read TGTGCCAGTTGGGGAACAGCGGGAGGGCCCGACACAGATACGCAGTATTTT.

This clone was detected once. DNA of the CDR3: TGCAGCGTTCCAAGTCCCGGACAGGGGCCCAACTATGGCTACACCTTC. Translation: CSVPSPGQGPNYGYTF. The chain employs TRBV29-1 and TRBJ1-2; TRBD1 agrees at 9 bases. V lost 5 bases, J lost 2 bases, and 12 bases stayed unmatched. Germline V gene sequence: CDR1 SQVTM, CDR2 ANQGSEA. This CDR3 comprises 16 residues.